These T cell receptor beta chains were read from a single sample in a study of cytomegalovirus exposure and HLA in healthy donors. Clones were sequenced by immunoSEQ multiplex PCR, and TCRdb holds only the in-frame ones, with some missing. The data show approximately 100,000 clones, with about 75% seen just once and roughly 10% held by the top ten. Sample: PBMCs. The receptor set was obtained from a man aged 50-59 years in good health and CMV-seronegative. The CDR3 runs from the conserved cysteine through the conserved F or W. Fields, in order: D gene, V gene, clone size, J gene, CDR3 protein, CDR3 DNA. D genes are given only for firm matches. Expanded clones get a size class; other rows say once, few or many, or leave the size out.

D: NA
V: TRBV30
size: once
J: TRBJ1-2
CDR3: CAWSTGHGYTF
DNA: TGTGCCTGGAGTACAGGGCATGGCTACACCTTC

D: TRBD2
V: TRBV6-5
size: NA
J: TRBJ2-5
CDR3: CASSYGTSGAQETQYF
DNA: TGTGCCAGCAGTTACGGGACTAGCGGGGCCCAAGAGACCCAGTACTTC

D: NA
V: TRBV4-1
size: NA
J: TRBJ1-3
CDR3: CASSQVGGAGSTIYF
DNA: TGCGCCAGCAGCCAAGTTGGGGGCGCCGGCAGCACCATATATTTT

D: NA
V: TRBV7-9
size: NA
J: TRBJ1-4
CDR3: CSSSLGGEKLFF
DNA: TGTTCCAGCAGCTTAGGCGGTGAAAAACTGTTTTTT

D: NA
V: TRBV4-1
size: NA
J: TRBJ2-7
CDR3: CASSQERRGGYEQYF
DNA: TGCGCCAGCAGCCAAGAGCGGAGGGGGGGATACGAGCAGTACTTC

D: NA
V: TRBV28
size: NA
J: TRBJ1-2
CDR3: CASSPPGKDYGYTF
DNA: TGTGCCAGCAGTCCCCCGGGGAAGGACTATGGCTACACCTTC

D: TRBD1
V: TRBV9
size: NA
J: TRBJ2-4
CDR3: CASTPAGQAFSNIQYF
DNA: TGTGCCAGCACCCCCGCGGGACAGGCCTTTTCCAACATTCAGTACTTC

D: TRBD2
V: TRBV7-9
size: few
J: TRBJ2-7
CDR3: CSSSHPTSGRYEQYF
DNA: TGTTCCAGCAGCCACCCGACTAGCGGGAGGTATGAGCAGTACTTC

D: TRBD1
V: TRBV19
size: NA
J: TRBJ1-5
CDR3: CASTKGAGMNQPQHF
DNA: TGTGCCAGTACCAAGGGGGCAGGGATGAATCAGCCCCAGCATTTT

D: NA
V: TRBV4-2
size: NA
J: TRBJ1-5
CDR3: CASSQDSSTALQPQHF
DNA: TGTGCCAGCAGCCAAGACTCGTCCACAGCCTTGCAACCCCAGCATTTT

D: TRBD2
V: TRBV19
size: NA
J: TRBJ2-3
CDR3: CASSPLAVGTDTQYF
DNA: TGTGCCAGTAGTCCCCTAGCGGTCGGCACAGATACGCAGTATTTT

D: NA
V: TRBV7-2
size: NA
J: TRBJ1-2
CDR3: CASSSQTAGYTF
DNA: TGTGCCAGCAGCTCCCAGACTGCTGGCTACACCTTC

D: NA
V: TRBV6-6
size: NA
J: TRBJ2-5
CDR3: CASSRGTGETQYF
DNA: TGTGCCAGCAGCCGGGGGACTGGAGAGACCCAGTACTTC

D: NA
V: TRBV7-2
size: NA
J: TRBJ2-5
CDR3: CASSPSGRGETQYF
DNA: TGTGCCAGCAGCCCCTCAGGGCGAGGAGAGACCCAGTACTTC

D: NA
V: TRBV28
size: NA
J: TRBJ1-4
CDR3: CASSLNEKLFF
DNA: TGTGCCAGCAGCCTCAATGAAAAACTGTTTTTT

D: TRBD2
V: TRBV4-3
size: few
J: TRBJ2-5
CDR3: CASSQLLADQETQYF
DNA: TGCGCCAGCAGCCAACTACTAGCGGACCAAGAGACCCAGTACTTC

D: TRBD1
V: TRBV6-5
size: once
J: TRBJ2-7
CDR3: CASRRGTGREQYF
DNA: TGTGCCAGCAGAAGGGGGACAGGGCGAGAGCAGTACTTC

D: NA
V: TRBV5-8
size: NA
J: TRBJ2-1
CDR3: CASSLGQQSSYNEQFF
DNA: TGTGCCAGCAGCTTGGGGCAACAGAGCTCCTACAATGAGCAGTTCTTC

D: NA
V: TRBV6-5
size: many
J: TRBJ2-7
CDR3: CASSYSGGMEQYF
DNA: TGTGCCAGCAGTTACTCCGGCGGGATGGAGCAGTACTTC

D: TRBD2
V: TRBV7-3
size: NA
J: TRBJ2-3
CDR3: CASSLAGEDTQYF
DNA: TGTGCCAGCAGCCTAGCGGGGGAGGATACGCAGTATTTT

D: NA
V: TRBV11-2
size: NA
J: TRBJ2-3
CDR3: CASQGTDTQYF
DNA: TGTGCCAGCCAGGGCACAGATACGCAGTATTTT

D: NA
V: TRBV5-1
size: once
J: TRBJ1-6
CDR3: CASSNLGDNSPLHF
DNA: TGCGCCAGCAGCAATTTAGGGGATAATTCACCCCTCCACTTT

D: NA
V: TRBV30
size: NA
J: TRBJ1-1
CDR3: CAWSNTDVAFF
DNA: TGTGCCTGGAGTAATACAGACGTAGCTTTCTTT

D: NA
V: TRBV9
size: NA
J: TRBJ2-1
CDR3: CASSVDGGTANEQFF
DNA: TGTGCCAGCAGCGTAGATGGCGGGACAGCCAATGAGCAGTTCTTC